This paragraph reports one TCR beta chain. Its specificity is not known. The entry originates in a study of cytomegalovirus exposure and HLA in healthy donors. The study, taken as a whole, reports: It was likely that a cluster of highly shared sequence variants was a sequencing artifact. The sole available immune exposure information was CMV serostatus. Researchers catalogued 150 or so TCR beta chains as cytomegalovirus-associated. In a later analysis, the majority of CMV-associated beta chains seemingly showed HLA restriction.

The PCR used 60 Vbeta and 13 Jbeta primers. Produced via immunoSEQ multiplex PCR; TCRdb's table is partial and in-frame only. The table shows 100,000 to 150,000 clones, with approximately 85% occurring only once. From germline, CDR1 is SGHDT and CDR2 YYEEEE. Trimming stripped 2 bases from V and 1 base from J, with 15 bases between. The CDR3 is 16 residues long. The sequence derives from a boy younger than 18 in good health and CMV-seronegative. V is TRBV5-6 and J is TRBJ1-1, with D possibly being TRBD1 (5 bases). Material for sequencing was PBMCs. The CDR3 DNA reads TGTGCCAGCAGCTTAGGCCTAGGGACTGAGAACACTGAAGCTTTCTTT. It translates to CASSLGLGTENTEAFF.